This T cell receptor (beta chain) was obtained from a study of Ad26.COV2.S vaccination and SARS-CoV-2 variants (dated by TCRdb to the early 2020s). Concerning the study at large: Donors in the vaccine arm were drawn from COV1001, a phase I-IIa trial of Ad26.COV2.S in healthy adults that was multicentre, randomized, double-blind and placebo-controlled. A total of 32 samples were included in the TCR-sequenced set, comprising around 20 Ad26.COV2.S vaccine recipients, 5 placebo recipients and 8 SARS-CoV-2 convalescent individuals. Blinding of investigators to trial group allocation was maintained during experiments and outcome assessment. Dosing of Ad26.COV2.S was intramuscular, at either 5x10^10 or 1x10^11 viral particles, delivered as one shot or as two shots spaced 56 days apart. The specificity and breadth of SARS-CoV-2-reactive T cell receptors after Ad26.COV2.S vaccination were assessed by TCRbeta repertoire sequencing. Participants in the trial were split at random into five groups of five each, receiving low-dose or high-dose Ad26.COV2.S once or twice, or else placebo on both occasions.

Study-wide findings and limitations: After vaccination, spike-specific CD8+ and CD4+ T cell responses were reported to show substantial breadth. The study was not powered to compare responses between vaccine doses or regimens. Higher spike-specific TCR breadth was observed in Ad26.COV2.S recipients than in placebo recipients (P = 0.0014). It was noted by the authors that total T cell responses may have been underestimated by the TCR breadth and depth analyses. Vaccine and placebo recipients had similar non-spike TCR breadth, a finding consistent with the vaccine containing only spike.

Based on the germline V gene, the CDR1 and CDR2 sequences are LGHNA and YSLEER. The germline ends are 5 bases apart after V is trimmed by 0 bases and J by 4 bases. From the cysteine through the phenylalanine, the CDR3 covers 13 amino acids. Only the CDR3 DNA stays, 39 bases, in frame from base 1. This specimen's treatment or condition label, per the study, means: around 19 received Ad26.COV2.S at low or high dose, single or two shots; about 5 received placebo; per-sample allocation not given. Repertoires of vaccine and placebo recipients were sequenced from samples collected on day 63 after the first injection. In Cohort 1b, 25 to 30 adults aged 18-55 years were enrolled at a single site in Boston, USA, between 29 July and 7 August 2020. As a vaccine, Ad26.COV2.S was a replication-incompetent adenovirus type 26 vector that expressed a prefusion-stabilized SARS-CoV-2 spike protein derived from the original Wuhan strain.

TCRbeta CDR3 regions were sequenced with the immunoSEQ Assay. After extraction, genomic DNA underwent amplification by bias-controlled multiplex PCR, followed by high-throughput sequencing. The authors' pipeline ran thus. To quantify the absolute abundance of each unique TCRbeta CDR3 region, sequences were collapsed and filtered. Usable DNA was measured by amplifying reference genes present in all nucleated cells, and TCRbeta template counts were normalized to that usable DNA to estimate T cell fraction. Repertoire TCRs were annotated as SARS-CoV-2-specific by exact matching of V gene, CDR3 amino acid sequence and J gene to a known reactive TCR set. MIRA supplied the reference SARS-CoV-2 TCR set, which was filtered for enrichment in COVID-19-positive ImmuneCODE repertoires so that public or cross-reactive TCRs were removed. Based on the MIRA antigens, annotated TCRs were further analysed at the level of specific ORF or position within ORF. Breadth was defined as annotated unique rearrangements over total unique productive rearrangements; depth was the summed frequency of those rearrangements. Two-sided Wilcoxon rank-sum tests were applied when comparing TCR breadth between groups. TCRdb stores this immuneACCESS table with in-frame sequences only. Part of the clones is absent; in the studies checked, under half of the shortfall reflects unresolved V genes, and no reason is known for the rest. Clone size and the V and J calls come from that table; the DNA yielded D and trimming. This sample gives roughly 240,000 clones in total; around nine tenths of them show up just once. In total, the top ten clones hold around 11% of the sample.

A word on this clone: It has no known antigen specificity. One base away there is no much larger clone; base qualities are not given.

The specimen was peripheral blood, collected in a trial of Ad26.COV2.S vaccine versus placebo. The sequence joins TRBV4-3 to TRBJ2-3; no confident D gene assignment can be made. This clonotype was obtained from a person aged 18-60 years who received the Ad26.COV2.S COVID-19 vaccine or a placebo. The CDR3 protein is CASSQDLPDTQYF. The sequenced DNA: TGCGCCAGCAGCCAAGATCTACCAGATACGCAGTATTTT.